Given below is one T cell receptor beta chain in context. It has no known antigen specificity. Germline and junction disagree at one end, which may indicate a read error. CDR1 and CDR2 are read off the germline V gene as SGHAT and FQNNGV. The CDR3 holds 17 amino acids from the cysteine to the phenylalanine. Of all the DNA, just the CDR3 is kept, 51 bases in frame from base 1. The library was prepared using multiplex PCR. Sequencing relied on an Illumina HiSeq 2500. TCRbeta libraries were constructed through three rounds of nested PCR with primers (Table S4) according to protocols adapted from ARM-PCR. Before sequencing, PCR products of 200-500 bp were cut from the gel and purified using the QIAquick gel extraction kit. As for the original processing: Trimmomatic was used to clean the reads, FLASH was used to merge the reads into complete CDR3 sequences, and MiTCR was used to assign the reads to V(D)J germline segments. VDJtools was used to compute clonal diversity as the inverse Simpson's index. In-frame sequences lacking a premature stop codon were counted as productive reads. TCRdb itself trimmed the public reads at Q25 with fastp, ran MiXCR and retained productive beta chains. Identical CDR3 protein sequences are pooled into one entry, listed with their most common genes and DNA. These V and J calls derive from TCRdb rather than the authors' analysis. Here the sample has some 90,000 distinct CDR3 sequences; about 61% occur a single time. Together, the top ten hold roughly 15% of the sample.

The data originate from a study of tumor and adjacent non-tumor tissue in lung cancer (dated by TCRdb to the late 2010s). Describing the broader study: By cancer type, the cohort comprised under 15 adenocarcinoma patients, 2 squamous cell carcinoma patients and 1 small cell lung cancer patient. Ages among the approximately 15 patients ranged from roughly 31 to 76 years, there were roughly 10 men and 5 women, and disease was at TNM stage I to III. A total of some 130,000,000 productive TCRbeta reads were generated by sequencing, corresponding to an average of around 4 million reads per sample. Bulk TCRbeta repertoires were compared between lung tumor tissue and matched distant non-tumor lung tissue obtained from approximately 16 lung cancer patients. More than 25 paired specimens, one tumor and one normal lung sample per patient, were profiled by TCRbeta CDR3 sequencing. What the research found in general, with its limitations: Tumor tissue showed significantly greater TCR diversity (inverse Simpson) than normal lung tissue (approximately 400 vs 170, P = 0.0075, Mann-Whitney U test). With only around 15 patients in the cohort, the authors noted that larger samples and more detailed clinical data are needed. Because peripheral blood was not sequenced, the blood TCRbeta repertoires of the lung cancer patients in the study went unexamined. In normal lung, the top 100 clones accounted for a significantly larger cumulative share of the repertoire than in tumor tissue. TCR diversity was significantly higher in younger patients, and greater tumor TCR diversity was associated with shorter overall survival and shorter disease-free survival. Neither the sequencing platform nor unique molecular identifiers are named or mentioned anywhere in the methods.

RNA was isolated from bulk unsorted tissue, and RNA quality was assessed with a NanoDrop ND-1000 and an Agilent 2100. The donors were newly diagnosed lung cancer patients admitted for thoracic surgery in China from August to November 2014 who had not received prior chemotherapy. The study excluded patients who had received radiotherapy or chemotherapy before or who had another cancer at the same time. Surgical tissue pieces of about 1-2.3 cm3 were preserved in RNAlater solution and stored at -80 °C until use. The TCR originated in a man in his 70s with non-small cell lung cancer. Sequenced: lung tumor tissue. The V and J segments used are TRBV11-2 and TRBJ2-5, and TRBD2 may be the D gene, going by 5 matching bases. The CDR3 sequence is CVSSSRGEGKRQEAQYF. Read as DNA, the sequence is TGTGTCAGCAGCTCGCGCGGAGAGGGAAAGCGGCAAGAGGCCCAGTACTTC.